These 9 T cell receptor beta chains came from one sample sequenced in a study of molecular identifiers for immune sequencing clone quantification. MiXCR, run by TCRdb on the PCR reads, gives a single entry per CDR3 protein. The sample lists about half a million distinct CDR3 sequences; roughly 26% were seen once. Sequenced sample: naive CD8+ T cells from blood, with Jurkat cell RNA spiked in. Subset defined: FACS-sorted CD8+CD4-CCR7+CD45RA+ naive T cells. Receptor source: a human donor in good health. Some libraries in this study had Jurkat cell RNA spiked in.

The V and J genes are TRBV20-1 and TRBJ2-2; D gene unclear. Trimming cost V 3 bases and J 4 bases, with 12 bases left between them. Germline loops: CDR1 DFQATT, CDR2 SNEGSKA (reference sequence). The CDR3 covers 14 residues. CDR3 loop: CSARFDISTGELFF. CDR3 sequence (DNA): TGCAGTGCTAGGTTCGACATCTCCACCGGGGAGCTGTTTTTT.

Regarding this clonotype: A much larger clonotype is one base distant, so this may be a read error. The V gene is TRBV9, the J gene TRBJ2-3, with TRBD1 identical over 7 bases. The CDR3 sequence is 16 residues long. Per the germline V gene, CDR1 is SGDLS and CDR2 is YYNGEE. V lost 4 bases and J lost 0; bases outside the gene matches: 8. The CDR3 loop is CASSINRDSSTDTQYF. CDR3 bases: TGTGCCAGCAGCATAAACAGGGACAGTAGCACAGATACGCAGTATTTT. The whole variable domain, remainder taken from reference TRBV9 and TRBJ2-3, is DSGVTQTPKHLITATGQRVTLRCSPRSGDLSVYWYQQSLDQGLQFLIQYYNGEERAKGNILERFSAQQFPDLHSELNLSSLELGDSALYFCASSINRDSSTDTQYFGPGTRLTVL.

The CDR3 protein is CASSPIQQGASEKLFF. DNA for the CDR3: TGTGCCAGCAGCCCGATTCAACAGGGGGCATCTGAAAAACTGTTTTTT. The J gene is TRBJ1-4, the V gene TRBV4-2; TRBD1 agrees at 9 bases. Per the germline V gene, CDR1 is LGHNA and CDR2 is YNFKEQ. This CDR3 is built from 16 residues. The trim removed 4 bases at V and 7 bases at J, leaving 10 bases unmatched.

Details on this clonotype: Just one base apart from a much larger clone, this may be a read error. The rearrangement links TRBV7-9 to TRBJ1-2; D remains ambiguous. Germline V lookup: CDR1 SEHNR, CDR2 FQNEAQ (reference sequence). The CDR3 runs to 15 residues. Between the trimmed V and J ends, which lost 0 bases and 2 bases, there was a span of 10 bases. CDR3 in DNA: TGTGCCAGCAGCTTAGCTCGGTCAGAGAACTATGGCTACACCTTC. As protein: CASSLARSENYGYTF.

The sample holds many counts of this clonotype. The gene calls are TRBV27 and TRBJ2-7; TRBD2 aligns across 9 bases. There are 15 residues in the CDR3. Trimming at V came to 4 bases and at J to 12 bases, leaving 16 bases not matched to a gene. Germline CDR1 MNHEY, CDR2 SMNVEV (reference sequence). The CDR3 spells CASSWSSGTHLGLYF. The CDR3 bases are TGTGCCAGCAGTTGGTCTAGCGGGACCCACCTTGGTTTGTACTTC.

There are many counts of this clonotype. The chain joins TRBV7-9 to TRBJ1-5; the match to TRBD1 covers 7 bases. The J segment lost 7 bases and the V segment lost 3 bases, leaving 6 bases of the junction unmatched. The CDR3 extends over 14 amino acids. CDR1 is SEHNR, CDR2 FQNEAQ, per germline (reference sequence). CDR3 residues: CASSFTDRDQPQHF. DNA for the CDR3: TGTGCCAGCAGCTTCACCGACAGGGACCAGCCCCAGCATTTT.

The chain has TRBV11-2 and TRBJ2-1; D remains unclear. The CDR3 is 13 residues long. Germline-derived CDR1 and CDR2 are SGHAT and FQNNGV. The germline V and J ends were trimmed by 6 bases and 4 bases, with 10 bases remaining between them. CDR3 nucleotides: TGTGCCAGCAGATGGACGGAGTACAATGAGCAGTTCTTC. Translated, it gives CASRWTEYNEQFF.

J is TRBJ1-1 and V is TRBV12-5; D remains ambiguous. Germline CDR1 LGHNT, CDR2 FRNRAP. V gave up 3 bases and J gave up 0 bases, with 2 bases separating them. The CDR3 runs 12 residues. The CDR3 region is CASGFVNTEAFF. CDR3 DNA sequence: TGTGCTAGTGGTTTCGTGAACACTGAAGCTTTCTTT. The full variable domain, completed using reference TRBV12-5 and TRBJ1-1, is DARVTQTPRHKVTEMGQEVTMRCQPILGHNTVFWYRQTMMQGLELLAYFRNRAPLDDSGMPKDRFSAEMPDATLATLKIQPSEPRDSAVYFCASGFVNTEAFFGQGTRLTVV.

The J gene is TRBJ2-1, the V gene TRBV30, with TRBD1 matching 9 bases. This CDR3 comprises 15 residues. V shed 1 base, J shed 7 bases, and the junction held 8 bases outside the gene matches. Looked up from germline, CDR1 is GTSNPN and CDR2 is SVGIG (reference sequence). The DNA of the CDR3 is TGTGCCTGGAGTGAAGGGATTGGACAGGGGAATGAGCAGTTCTTC. Encoded protein: CAWSEGIGQGNEQFF.